Following are 2 T cell receptor beta chains from one sample sequenced in a study of blood T cell repertoires in COVID-19. The protocol was immunoSEQ multiplex PCR, while the TCRdb copy is restricted to in-frame clones and leaves out a portion. The sample shows about 78,000 clones, about nine tenths of them seen only once. The sample comprised peripheral blood. These receptors were taken from a woman aged 55-69 years with acute or convalescent COVID-19.

This rearrangement joins TRBV15 to TRBJ2-7, with a tentative D call TRBD1 (5 bases). From germline, CDR1 is LNHNV and CDR2 YYDKDF (reference sequence). This CDR3 has 17 amino acids. The V and J ends lost 5 bases and 2 bases respectively, with 22 bases between them. For the CDR3, the DNA is TGTGCCACCAGCCCGTACCCCAGGGCAGCTGACACCTACGAGCAGTACTTC. It is translated as CATSPYPRAADTYEQYF.

The chain employs TRBV7-2 and TRBJ1-5; D unclear. The CDR3 has 14 amino acids. Germline-derived CDR1 and CDR2 are SGHTA and FQGNSA. V was shortened by 4 bases and J by 2 bases, with 9 bases between the two germline ends. The CDR3 coding sequence is TGTGCCAGCAGCTCCCAGATGGGCAATCAGCCCCAGCATTTT. It translates to CASSSQMGNQPQHF.